The clone carrying this T cell receptor (beta chain) has only a few counts. Its cognate antigen is unknown. These data are taken from a study of T cell repertoires in cytomegalovirus infection. At the level of the study: It was the public TCR beta signatures that indicated both CMV infection and matching HLA type.

The germline V gene encodes CDR1 SGHTA and CDR2 FQGNSA. The CDR3 covers 14 residues. Trimming pared 1 base from V and 5 bases from J, leaving 12 bases between. TCRdb reprocessed the reads with MiXCR, giving one entry per CDR3 protein. The sample consists of over 250,000 distinct CDR3 sequences, about 20% of them appearing once. The sample in question was cultured PBMCs, obtained from culture after CMV antigen stimulation. The TCR originated in a human donor in good health (CMV status not recorded). Some clones in this sample may be carry-over from other donors' samples. The chain couples TRBV7-2 to TRBJ2-7, with unresolved D. Here the CDR3 reads CASSLVSATHEQYF. DNA for the CDR3: TGTGCCAGCAGCTTAGTCTCAGCGACCCACGAGCAGTACTTC.